This T cell receptor beta chain was sequenced for a study of long-term antiretroviral therapy in people with HIV. Germline-derived CDR1 and CDR2 are SGHVS and FNYEAQ. The CDR3 extends over 16 amino acids. The V and J ends lost 5 bases and 0 bases, in that order; junction bases with no gene match: 7. immunoSEQ v3.0 was run at survey level. Assay used: immunoSEQ multiplex PCR; TCRdb lists only in-frame clones, some missing. The repertoire holds 15,000 to 20,000 clones, with around four fifths as singletons. The sequences come from unsorted PBMCs, collected 0.1 years after starting antiretroviral therapy. The rearrangement joins TRBV7-6 to TRBJ2-7, with 10 bases identical to TRBD2. The clonotype comes from a man in his late teens or twenties with HIV. The CDR3 nucleotides read TGTGCCAGCAGCCCTGCCCCTAGCGGGAGCTCCTACGAGCAGTACTTC. This gives the protein CASSPAPSGSSYEQYF.